This T cell receptor beta chain is from a study of blood T cell repertoires in COVID-19. About the study: T cells, B-cell-depleted T cells, or PBMCs supplied cDNA or gDNA.

Looked up from germline, CDR1 is SGHKS and CDR2 is YYEKEE (reference sequence). This CDR3 has 15 amino acids. The junction had 4 bases not matched to a gene; V was cut back by 4 bases and J by 3 bases. TCRdb's table, derived via immunoSEQ multiplex PCR, lists solely in-frame clones and lacks some. This table holds around 60,000 clones, roughly nine tenths found once. The TCR originated in a woman aged 60-75 years with COVID-19, enrolled during active disease. The chain joins TRBV5-5 to TRBJ1-6; 7 bases line up with TRBD1. Sequences were obtained from peripheral blood. DNA of the CDR3: TGTGCCAGCAGCCTCCGGGACAGCTATAATTCACCCCTCCACTTT. Translation gives CASSLRDSYNSPLHF.